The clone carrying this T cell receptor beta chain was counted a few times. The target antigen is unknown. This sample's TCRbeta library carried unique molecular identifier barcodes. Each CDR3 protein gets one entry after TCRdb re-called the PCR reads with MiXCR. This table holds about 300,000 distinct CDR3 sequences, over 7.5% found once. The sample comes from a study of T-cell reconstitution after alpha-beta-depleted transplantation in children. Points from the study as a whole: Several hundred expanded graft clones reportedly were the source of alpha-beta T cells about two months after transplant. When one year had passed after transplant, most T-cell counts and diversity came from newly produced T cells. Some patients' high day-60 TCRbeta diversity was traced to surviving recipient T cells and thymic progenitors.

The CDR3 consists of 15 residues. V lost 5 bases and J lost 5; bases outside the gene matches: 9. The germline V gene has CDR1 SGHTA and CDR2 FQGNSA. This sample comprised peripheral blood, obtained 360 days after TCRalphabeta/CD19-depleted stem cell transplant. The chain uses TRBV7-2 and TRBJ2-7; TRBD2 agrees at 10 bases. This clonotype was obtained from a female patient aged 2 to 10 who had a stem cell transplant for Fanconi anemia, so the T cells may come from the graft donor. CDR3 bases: TGTGCCAGCAGCCTCCAGCGGGGGGGCGAGAACGAGCAGTACTTC. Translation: CASSLQRGGENEQYF.